Below are 13 T cell receptor beta chains sequenced from a single sample in a study of tumor and adjacent non-tumor tissue in lung cancer. TCRbeta libraries were built with three rounds of nested PCR, modified from ARM-PCR. TCRdb called the multiplex PCR reads again in MiXCR, with one record for every CDR3 protein. Among about 93,000 distinct CDR3 sequences, about 61% were seen once, and the ten largest hold 15%. The template was RNA from unsorted bulk tissue. Sequenced sample: lung tumor tissue. The receptors stem from an older man with non-small cell lung cancer.

A remark on this clonotype: Because the CDR3 is missing its conserved closing phenylalanine or tryptophan, this is likely a read error. This chain connects TRBV4-1 to TRBJ1-6, with D possibly matching TRBD1 (6 bases). The germline CDR1 and CDR2 sequences are MGHRA and YSYEKL. The CDR3 is 16 residues long. The CDR3: CASSQAQGQPSSPLHI. The CDR3 coding sequence is TGTGCCAGCAGCCAAGCCCAGGGGCAACCTAGTTCACCCCTCCACATT.

About this clonotype itself: At one of its ends the junction is not consistent with the germline gene, which may arise from a read error. The chain is built from TRBV10-3 and TRBJ2-3, with D unresolved. The CDR3 has 14 amino acids. The germline CDR1 and CDR2 sequences are ENHRY and SYGVKD. The CDR3 sequence is CTISETWDTDTLYF. The CDR3 DNA reads as TGTACCATCAGTGAGACGTGGGATACAGATACGCTGTATTTT.

Comments on this clonotype: It is likely a read error, because the conserved phenylalanine at the end of the CDR3 is missing. Here the CDR3 DNA reads TGTGCCAGCAACTTAGCACCTTATGGCTACACCGTC. This encodes CASNLAPYGYTV. The rearrangement joins TRBV11-2 to TRBJ1-2, with no clear D. CDR3 size: 12 residues. CDR1 and CDR2 from the germline V gene are SGHAT and FQNNGV.

This clonotype was observed a handful of times. The chain joins TRBV20-1 to TRBJ2-1; TRBD2 aligns across 8 bases. The V and J ends lost 0 bases and 7 bases, in that order; junction bases with no gene match: 11. Germline V CDR1 and CDR2: DFQATT, SNEGSKA (reference sequence). The CDR3 sequence is 16 residues long. CDR3 coding DNA: TGCAGTGCTAGAGATCCCCGGGTAGCGGGGTATAATGAGCAGTTCTTC. This translates into CSARDPRVAGYNEQFF.

The chain joins TRBV11-2 to TRBJ1-3; D is possibly TRBD1 (5 bases). V was shortened by 11 bases and J by 0 bases, with 17 bases between the two germline ends. This CDR3 region has 15 residues. The germline V gene encodes CDR1 SGHAT and CDR2 FQNNGV. Written as DNA, the CDR3 is TGTGCCGACAGCTTAGTCGCAGGCTCTGGAAACACCATATATTTT. Translation: CADSLVAGSGNTIYF.

The chain carries TRBV7-9 and TRBJ2-7, with a possible D match to TRBD1 (6 bases). The CDR3 spans 15 residues. Germline CDR1 is SEHNR and CDR2 is FQNEAQ (reference sequence). V lost 5 bases and J 1 base, leaving 15 bases between the germline ends. The CDR3 reads CASSPTGLRSYEQYF. Written as DNA, the CDR3 is TGTGCCAGCAGCCCGACAGGCTTGAGGTCCTACGAGCAGTACTTC.

As to this clonotype: A read error may explain this, as a much larger clone is one base away. This chain links TRBV20-1 with TRBJ2-5; 12 bases agree with TRBD2. Germline V gene data show CDR1 as DFQATT and CDR2 as SNEGSKA (reference sequence). The CDR3 has 15 amino acids. The CDR3 sequence: CNASTLAGGSETQYF. Here the CDR3 DNA reads TGCAATGCTAGTACTCTAGCGGGAGGGTCAGAGACCCAGTACTTC.

The rearrangement uses TRBV11-2 and TRBJ2-3; D is ambiguous. The CDR3 runs to 14 residues. The ends were cut back, 10 bases at V and 1 base at J, with 15 bases in the middle. CDR1 and CDR2 from the germline V gene are SGHAT and FQNNGV. CDR3 region: CANSSRVGTDTQYF. The CDR3 coding sequence is TGTGCCAACAGTTCACGGGTGGGCACAGATACGCAGTATTTT.

V gene TRBV5-1 combines with J gene TRBJ2-1; D remains ambiguous. In germline, CDR1 is SGHRS, CDR2 YFSETQ. The CDR3 runs to 15 residues. V gave up 1 base and J gave up 5 bases, with 13 bases separating them. The CDR3 DNA reads TGCGCCAGCAGCTTGTTCGCTTCTCGGAACAATGAGCAGTTCTTC. Its translation is CASSLFASRNNEQFF.

Details on this clonotype: This CDR3 is missing its conserved last phenylalanine or tryptophan, likely due to a read error. The CDR3 sequence: CASSPTGYRQYL. CDR3 coding DNA: TGTGCCAGCAGCCCCACAGGGTACAGGCAGTACCTC. The rearrangement uses TRBV11-2 and TRBJ2-7, with a weak D call TRBD1 (6 bases). Trimming took 5 bases from V and 9 from J, leaving 14 bases between them. The V gene's germline CDR1 is SGHAT and CDR2 FQNNGV. The length of the CDR3 is 12 residues.

Concerning this clonotype: In this CDR3 the conserved last residue, phenylalanine or tryptophan, is missing, so a read error is likely. The chain carries TRBV11-2 and TRBJ2-7; TRBD1 matches 8 bases. Germline CDR1 and CDR2: SGHAT and FQNNGV. The CDR3 totals 15 residues. CDR3 sequence reads: CASSLGGQGLYGQYS. Written as DNA, the CDR3 is TGTGCCAGCAGCTTAGGAGGACAGGGTTTGTACGGGCAGTACTCC.

The chain carries TRBV11-2 and TRBJ2-1; D perhaps matches TRBD1 (5 bases). Germline V CDR1 and CDR2: SGHAT, FQNNGV. The CDR3 runs 11 residues. V gave up 2 bases and J gave up 13 bases, with 9 bases separating them. CDR3 DNA sequence: TGTGCCAGCAGCTTATCAGGGTGTCAGTTCTTC. Translation gives CASSLSGCQFF.

Points on this clonotype: No conserved phenylalanine or tryptophan is present at the end of the CDR3, so a read error is the likely explanation. The CDR3 region has the DNA TGTGCCAGCAGTGACCACCTGGAGGGCGTAGATACCGGGGAGCTGTTTATT. As protein: CASSDHLEGVDTGELFI. The rearrangement links TRBV12-3 or TRBV12-4 to TRBJ2-2, with a weak D call TRBD2 (6 bases). The V gene lost 5 bases and the J gene lost 5 bases, with 21 bases spanning the gap. The CDR3 has 17 residues.